The 27 T cell receptor beta chains below were found in one sample sequenced in a study of CD8+ T cells in alopecia areata. cDNA serving as the sequencing template came from extracted, reverse transcribed RNA. The protocol was immunoSEQ multiplex PCR, while the TCRdb copy is restricted to in-frame clones and leaves out a portion. In the table there are about 200,000 clones, 60% to 70% of which are singletons. The treatment here: oral pan-JAK inhibitor, 5-10 mg twice daily. The specimen was CD4+ T cells sorted from blood, collected at week 4, from a patient treated with tofacitinib. These receptors were collected from a human donor with alopecia areata.

The chain uses TRBV29-1 and TRBJ1-1, with D perhaps matching TRBD1 (6 bases). Trimming took 7 bases from V and 3 from J, leaving 9 bases between them. The CDR3 has 11 residues. Germline CDR1 is SQVTM and CDR2 is ANQGSEA. The CDR3 sequence is CSAGADTEAFF. CDR3 sequence (DNA): TGCAGCGCAGGGGCGGACACTGAAGCTTTCTTT. Combining the CDR3 with reference TRBV29-1 and TRBJ1-1 gives the whole variable domain SAVISQKPSRDICQRGTSLTIQCQVDSQVTMMFWYRQQPGQSLTLIATANQGSEATYESGFVIDKFPISRPNLTFSTLTVSNMSPEDSSIYLCSAGADTEAFFGQGTRLTVV.

The chain uses TRBV6-6 and TRBJ2-3, with D possibly matching TRBD2 (6 bases). Deletions cut 7 bases from V and 6 bases from J, with 23 bases between. The germline gives CDR1 MNHNY, CDR2 SVGAGI (reference sequence). This CDR3 contains 16 residues. The CDR3 region has the DNA TGTGCCAGCACCAGCGGGTCAAGGAAGGTTTGGGATACGCAGTATTTT. Translated: CASTSGSRKVWDTQYF.

This rearrangement joins TRBV29-1 to TRBJ1-6, with 7 positions matching TRBD1. Germline assignment: CDR1 SQVTM and CDR2 ANQGSEA. Trimming removed 6 bases from V and 15 bases from J; junction bases left unmatched: 11. The CDR3 covers 12 residues. This CDR3 reads CSVREGAGILHF. The DNA of the CDR3 is TGCAGCGTCAGGGAGGGGGCAGGCATCCTCCACTTT.

This chain connects TRBV2 to TRBJ1-2, with 10 bases identical to TRBD1. In germline, CDR1 is SNHLY, CDR2 FYNNEI. Germline trimming cut 9 bases from V and 6 bases from J; bases unmatched to any gene: 4. This CDR3 contains 12 residues. For the CDR3, the DNA is TGTGCCAGGGCGGGACAGGGGCATGGCTACACCTTC. This translates into CARAGQGHGYTF.

This clone was recorded a few times. J is TRBJ1-6 and V is TRBV11-2, with a tentative D call TRBD1 (6 bases). From germline, CDR1 is SGHAT and CDR2 FQNNGV. The V end was cut by 5 bases, the J end by 1 base, with 12 bases between. This CDR3 has 16 residues. CDR3 sequence (DNA): TGTGCCAGCAGCGAAACGACAGGTTCCTATAATTCACCCCTCCACTTT. Its translation is CASSETTGSYNSPLHF.

V usage is TRBV7-2 and J usage is TRBJ1-1; D might be TRBD1 (6 bases). The CDR3 is 15 amino acids. Germline V gene sequence: CDR1 SGHTA, CDR2 FQGNSA. Deletions cut 4 bases from V and 3 bases from J, with 15 bases between. CDR3 region: CASSSLGQGYTEAFF. The CDR3, as DNA: TGTGCCAGCAGCTCCCTGGGGCAGGGGTACACTGAAGCTTTCTTT.

This chain connects TRBV7-9 to TRBJ1-2, with D possibly matching TRBD1 (6 bases). With 5 bases removed from V and 1 base from J, the gap between germline ends came to 14 bases. Germline assignment: CDR1 SEHNR and CDR2 FQNEAQ (reference sequence). The CDR3 runs 15 residues. In DNA form, the CDR3 reads TGTGCCAGCAGCCAAGGGGACAACCTTAACTATGGCTACACCTTC. Translated: CASSQGDNLNYGYTF.

This chain joins TRBV7-9 and TRBJ2-1; D unclear. The CDR3 has 11 residues. In germline, CDR1 is SEHNR, CDR2 FQNEAQ (reference sequence). V lost 1 base and J 10 bases, leaving 5 bases between the germline ends. The CDR3 protein is CASSLGSEQFF. The CDR3 DNA reads as TGTGCCAGCAGCTTAGGGTCGGAGCAGTTCTTC.

This clone was observed a few times. This rearrangement joins TRBV5-6 to TRBJ1-5, with TRBD1 as a possible D gene (5 bases). Trimming left V 0 bases short and J 5 bases short, with 6 bases between. CDR3 length equals 13 residues. Germline V lookup: CDR1 SGHDT, CDR2 YYEEEE. This CDR3 is CASSLAGHQPQHF. CDR3 in DNA: TGTGCCAGCAGCTTGGCGGGGCATCAGCCCCAGCATTTT.

Here the CDR3 reads CAWSVFRRNYGYTF. CDR3 coding DNA: TGTGCCTGGAGTGTTTTTCGGAGAAACTATGGCTACACCTTC. V usage is TRBV30 and J usage is TRBJ1-2; the D is unclear. This CDR3 region has 14 residues. The V and J ends lost 0 bases and 2 bases respectively, with 10 bases between them. CDR1 and CDR2 from the germline V gene are GTSNPN and SVGIG (reference sequence).

The CDR3 reads CASSVQGQSGYTF. CDR3 nucleotide sequence: TGTGCCAGCAGTGTTCAGGGACAGAGTGGCTACACCTTC. The chain has TRBV2 and TRBJ1-2; 7 bases agree with TRBD1. Trimming cost V 4 bases and J 7 bases; bases outside gene matches: 6. Per germline, CDR1 SNHLY and CDR2 FYNNEI. This CDR3 is built from 13 residues.

This chain connects TRBV4-3 to TRBJ1-1; D possibly corresponds to TRBD1 (5 bases). This CDR3 is built from 15 residues. CDR1 LGHNA and CDR2 YSLEER come from the germline V gene. Between the trimmed V and J ends, which lost 0 bases and 1 base, there was a span of 9 bases. CDR3 in amino acids: CASSQEPGGNTEAFF. CDR3 nucleotides: TGCGCCAGCAGCCAAGAACCGGGGGGGAACACTGAAGCTTTCTTT.

This sequence joins TRBV15 and TRBJ2-7; maybe TRBD2 (6 bases). This CDR3 spans 17 amino acids. Germline loops: CDR1 LNHNV, CDR2 YYDKDF (reference sequence). With 0 bases removed from V and 3 bases from J, the gap between germline ends came to 18 bases. CDR3 DNA: TGTGCCACCAGCAGAGAGGCCCACAGGCTGGGGGGCTACGAGCAGTACTTC. Translation: CATSREAHRLGGYEQYF. The entire variable domain, with the rest obtained from reference TRBV15 and TRBJ2-7, is as follows: DAMVIQNPRYQVTQFGKPVTLSCSQTLNHNVMYWYQQKSSQAPKLLFHYYDKDFNNEADTPDNFQSRRPNTSFCFLDIRSPGLGDTAMYLCATSREAHRLGGYEQYFGPGTRLTVT.

This clone was picked up a small number of times. V gene TRBV9 combines with J gene TRBJ1-1; D is perhaps TRBD1 (6 bases). Germline lookup yields CDR1 SGDLS and CDR2 YYNGEE. V lost 4 bases and J lost 6, with 16 bases in between. The CDR3 contains 14 residues. This CDR3 is CASSREGGLAEAFF. Here the CDR3 DNA reads TGTGCCAGCAGCCGCGAGGGGGGTTTAGCTGAAGCTTTCTTT.

This chain uses TRBV13 with TRBJ2-5; 8 bases agree with TRBD1. The CDR3 runs 15 residues. Germline V CDR1 and CDR2: PRHDT, FYEKMQ (reference sequence). Unmatched junction bases numbered 11, after V lost 7 bases and J lost 4 bases. CDR3 region: CASTFTRTGRETQYF. CDR3 nucleotides: TGTGCCAGCACCTTTACCCGGACAGGGCGAGAGACCCAGTACTTC.

The J gene is TRBJ2-1, the V gene TRBV7-9; D not certain. The CDR3 is 18 amino acids. Germline V gene data show CDR1 as SEHNR and CDR2 as FQNEAQ (reference sequence). V lost 5 bases to trimming and J lost 0 bases, with 20 bases between them. The CDR3 loop is CASSRHLGPLSSYNEQFF. CDR3 bases: TGTGCCAGCAGCCGGCACCTAGGACCCCTTAGCTCCTACAATGAGCAGTTCTTC.

The V and J genes are TRBV19 and TRBJ2-7; 7 bases align to TRBD1. This CDR3 is built from 13 residues. CDR1 is LNHDA, CDR2 SQIVND, per germline (reference sequence). V was pared by 7 bases and J by 5 bases, with 8 bases of the junction left unmatched. The CDR3 here is CASTRDRADEQYF. The CDR3, as DNA: TGTGCCAGTACCAGAGACAGGGCTGACGAGCAGTACTTC.

This clone was observed once. The chain employs TRBV19 and TRBJ2-5, with a weak D call TRBD2 (7 bases). Trimming pared 3 bases from V and 4 bases from J, leaving 15 bases between. Germline V CDR1 and CDR2: LNHDA, SQIVND (reference sequence). The CDR3 is made up of 15 amino acids. CDR3: CASSIVGGLGETQYF. Here the CDR3 DNA reads TGTGCCAGTAGTATTGTGGGGGGGCTGGGAGAGACCCAGTACTTC.

This clone was counted a single time. As DNA, the CDR3 is TGTGCCTGGACCAGAGCCGTACGGACTGAAGCTTTCTTT. Translating it yields CAWTRAVRTEAFF. J is TRBJ1-1 and V is TRBV30, with unresolved D. V gave up 4 bases and J gave up 5 bases, with 14 bases separating them. Germline V gene lookup returns CDR1 GTSNPN and CDR2 SVGIG (reference sequence). There are 13 residues in the CDR3.

This clone is a singleton in its sample. This chain connects TRBV5-1 to TRBJ2-6, with 9 bases fitting TRBD1. The CDR3 consists of 17 residues. V lost 2 bases to trimming and J lost 6 bases; unmatched junction nucleotides: 9. In germline, CDR1 is SGHRS, CDR2 YFSETQ. In nucleotides, the CDR3 is TGCGCCAGCAGCTTCCGGACAGGGGCGGAATTGGCCAACGTCCTGACTTTC. Its translation is CASSFRTGAELANVLTF.

This clone was detected a few times. V usage is TRBV6-5 and J usage is TRBJ2-3; tentatively, D is TRBD1 or TRBD2 (6 bases each). V was trimmed by 2 bases and J by 2 bases, leaving 11 bases between them. The CDR3 is 15 residues long. Germline V lookup: CDR1 MNHEY, CDR2 SVGAGI. CDR3 nucleotides: TGTGCCAGCAGTTACGGAGGGGGGTACACAGATACGCAGTATTTT. This translates into CASSYGGGYTDTQYF.

The V call is TRBV5-1, the J call TRBJ2-3; 8 bases line up with TRBD2. CDR1 and CDR2 from the germline V gene are SGHRS and YFSETQ. V shed 1 base and J 4 bases; nucleotides not matched to a gene: 2. The CDR3 is 14 residues long. This chain's CDR3 is CASSLRAGADTQYF. The DNA of the CDR3 is TGCGCCAGCAGCTTGAGAGCGGGGGCAGATACGCAGTATTTT. The variable domain in full, with the rest retrieved from reference TRBV5-1 and TRBJ2-3, is KAGVTQTPRYLIKTRGQQVTLSCSPISGHRSVSWYQQTPGQGLQFLFEYFSETQRNKGNFPGRFSGRQFSNSRSEMNVSTLELGDSALYLCASSLRAGADTQYFGPGTRLTVL.

V and J are TRBV29-1 and TRBJ2-5; 8 nucleotides line up with TRBD1. Unmatched junction bases numbered 8, after V lost 4 bases and J lost 7 bases. The CDR3 extends over 13 amino acids. The germline gives CDR1 SQVTM, CDR2 ANQGSEA. As DNA, the CDR3 is TGCAGCGTTGTGGCAGGGGGCGTCGTGACCCAGTACTTC. It yields the protein CSVVAGGVVTQYF.

V gene TRBV7-9 combines with J gene TRBJ1-6, with 9 bases fitting TRBD1. Germline CDR1 reads SEHNR; CDR2 reads FQNEAQ (reference sequence). Germline trimming cut 5 bases from V and 10 bases from J; bases unmatched to any gene: 6. The CDR3 totals 14 residues. CDR3: CASSPQGAGSPLHF. The CDR3 region has the DNA TGTGCCAGCAGCCCACAGGGGGCCGGATCACCCCTCCACTTT.

V usage is TRBV30 and J usage is TRBJ1-4; no reliable D call. The CDR3 consists of 13 residues. CDR1 GTSNPN and CDR2 SVGIG come from the germline V gene (reference sequence). With 2 bases removed from V and 7 bases from J, the gap between germline ends came to 11 bases. The CDR3 region has the DNA TGTGCCTGGAGTAGTTCCCGGGGTGAAAAACTGTTTTTT. This encodes CAWSSSRGEKLFF.

CDR3 in DNA: TGTGCCTGGAGTGATGGGAGAACCCTCAATCAGCCCCAGCATTTT. This sequence encodes CAWSDGRTLNQPQHF. The V and J genes are TRBV30 and TRBJ1-5; D gene unclear. CDR3 length equals 15 residues. Trimming shortened V by 1 base and J by 3 bases, and 13 bases separated the two germline ends. Germline V gene lookup returns CDR1 GTSNPN and CDR2 SVGIG (reference sequence).

The chain links TRBV5-4 to TRBJ1-2; 7 bases are a match to TRBD1. This CDR3 is built from 14 residues. The V gene's germline CDR1 is SGHNT and CDR2 YYREEE (reference sequence). V was clipped by 2 bases and J by 4 bases; unmatched bases: 5. The CDR3 protein is CASSLPGGAYGYTF. DNA for the CDR3: TGTGCCAGCAGCTTACCAGGGGGAGCCTATGGCTACACCTTC.